The 29 T cell receptor beta chains below all came from one sample that was sequenced in a study. TCRdb reanalysed the RT-PCR reads using MiXCR and keeps one entry per CDR3 protein. This sample has about 680,000 distinct CDR3 sequences, with 13% to 15% found just once. The sample consisted of memory CD4+ T cells from blood. The receptors shown here come from a female donor in good health, serving as a healthy control.

The chain couples TRBV11-2 to TRBJ1-1; perhaps TRBD1 as D (6 bases). The V gene lost 0 bases and the J gene lost 1 base, with 9 bases spanning the gap. Germline lookup yields CDR1 SGHAT and CDR2 FQNNGV. The length of the CDR3 is 15 residues. The CDR3 DNA reads as TGTGCCAGCAGCTTAGATGCAGGGGCGAACACTGAAGCTTTCTTT. It is translated as CASSLDAGANTEAFF.

The genes are TRBV24-1 and TRBJ2-1; TRBD2 aligns across 8 bases. Germline V lookup: CDR1 KGHDR, CDR2 SFDVKD. V was pared by 2 bases and J by 8 bases, with 4 bases of the junction left unmatched. This CDR3 is 14 amino acids long. For the CDR3, the DNA is TGTGCCACCAGTGATTCACTAGCGGCCGATGAGCAGTTCTTC. Its protein is CATSDSLAADEQFF.

This clonotype was found a few times. V gene TRBV5-1 combines with J gene TRBJ1-1, with TRBD1 matching 10 bases. CDR1 and CDR2 (germline): SGHRS, YFSETQ. The CDR3 consists of 16 residues. The trim removed 3 bases at V and 3 bases at J, leaving 8 bases unmatched. As DNA, the CDR3 is TGCGCCAGCAGCTGGGGACAGGGGTTGGCGGACACTGAAGCTTTCTTT. This translates into CASSWGQGLADTEAFF.

This clonotype was seen repeatedly, ten times or more. The rearrangement joins TRBV29-1 to TRBJ2-3; D is ambiguous. This CDR3 contains 14 residues. CDR1 and CDR2 from the germline V gene are SQVTM and ANQGSEA. The V gene lost 0 bases and the J gene lost 2 bases, with 9 bases spanning the gap. This chain's CDR3 is CSVEDQVPTDTQYF. CDR3 bases: TGCAGCGTTGAAGATCAGGTTCCCACAGATACGCAGTATTTT.

This clonotype was seen a handful of times. The genes are TRBV27 and TRBJ2-3, with TRBD1 identical over 8 bases. Looked up from germline, CDR1 is MNHEY and CDR2 is SMNVEV (reference sequence). J lost 1 base, V lost 6 bases, and 9 bases had no gene match. CDR3 length: 16 amino acids. The CDR3, as DNA: TGTGCCAGCAGACCCAATCCGGGACAGGGCACAGATACGCAGTATTTT. Protein sequence: CASRPNPGQGTDTQYF.

This clonotype came up many times. The CDR3 DNA reads TGTGCCAGCAGCTCAGACGGGACAGGGGCGCACGAGCAGTACTTC. Its translation: CASSSDGTGAHEQYF. The chain employs TRBV7-3 and TRBJ2-7; 10 bases fit TRBD1. The V and J ends lost 4 bases and 5 bases, in that order; junction bases with no gene match: 8. CDR3 length equals 15 residues. In germline, CDR1 is SGHTA, CDR2 FQGTGA.

V usage is TRBV27 and J usage is TRBJ2-5; 9 positions agree with TRBD2. Germline V gives CDR1 MNHEY, CDR2 SMNVEV (reference sequence). Losses at the gene ends were 5 bases for V and 5 bases for J; bases not matched to a gene: 9. The length of the CDR3 is 15 residues. CDR3: CASSPIAGVMETQYF. CDR3 nucleotide sequence: TGTGCCAGCAGTCCAATAGCGGGAGTAATGGAGACCCAGTACTTC.

This rearrangement joins TRBV5-5 to TRBJ1-3, with 8 nucleotides matching TRBD1. Germline V gives CDR1 SGHKS, CDR2 YYEKEE (reference sequence). The ends lost 2 bases at V and 2 bases at J; junction bases unmatched: 3. The CDR3 is 15 residues long. The CDR3 reads CASSLPTGAGNTIYF. The CDR3 nucleotides are TGTGCCAGCAGCTTACCGACAGGGGCTGGAAACACCATATATTTT.

The V and J genes are TRBV25-1 and TRBJ1-2; a weak D match, TRBD1 (5 bases). V lost 3 bases to trimming and J lost 4 bases, with 15 bases between them. The CDR3 sequence is 15 residues long. CDR1 and CDR2 from the germline V gene are MGHDK and SYGVNS. CDR3 sequence: CASSDRDPLPYGYTF. The CDR3 DNA follows: TGTGCCAGCAGTGACCGGGACCCACTCCCCTATGGCTACACCTTC.

There are many counts of this clonotype. The genes are TRBV20-1 and TRBJ2-5; TRBD1 or TRBD2 may be the D gene (6 bases each). CDR1 and CDR2 from the germline V gene are DFQATT and SNEGSKA (reference sequence). Trimming shortened V by 5 bases and J by 7 bases, and 17 bases separated the two germline ends. The CDR3 has 13 residues. The CDR3 DNA is TGCAGTGCTCCTAACGGAGGGGGTGGGACCCAGTACTTC. Translation: CSAPNGGGGTQYF.

This sequence joins TRBV6-5 and TRBJ1-1; D possibly corresponds to TRBD1 (5 bases). Germline V gene sequence: CDR1 MNHEY, CDR2 SVGAGI. Trimming shortened V by 0 bases and J by 6 bases, and 14 bases separated the two germline ends. This CDR3 comprises 15 residues. The CDR3 sequence is CASSYSRGLRSEAFF. The CDR3 DNA follows: TGTGCCAGCAGTTACTCTAGGGGCTTGAGGTCTGAAGCTTTCTTT.

This clonotype has just a few counts. CDR3 in amino acids: CASSWDRVSYGYTF. In nucleotides, the CDR3 is TGCGCCAGCAGCTGGGACAGGGTGTCCTATGGCTACACCTTC. The J gene is TRBJ1-2, the V gene TRBV5-1; 9 nucleotides line up with TRBD1. V trimming: 3 bases; J trimming: 4 bases; junction bases outside the gene matches: 4. The CDR3 has 14 amino acids. CDR1 is SGHRS and CDR2 is YFSETQ in the germline V gene.

The rearrangement links TRBV30 to TRBJ2-1; the D call may be TRBD1 or TRBD2 (5 bases each). This CDR3 region has 14 residues. Trimming stripped 2 bases from V and 9 bases from J, with 17 bases between. Germline V gives CDR1 GTSNPN, CDR2 SVGIG (reference sequence). In nucleotides, the CDR3 is TGTGCCTGGAGTAGAGGGACCGCCCGGGGTGAGCAGTTCTTC. Translated, it gives CAWSRGTARGEQFF.

This clonotype was detected many times. The chain links TRBV7-3 to TRBJ1-1, with 7 bases that match TRBD1. This CDR3 has 14 amino acids. Germline V CDR1 and CDR2: SGHTA, FQGTGA. V lost 4 bases, J lost 5 bases, and 7 bases stayed unmatched. Written as DNA, the CDR3 is TGTGCCAGCAGCTCACAGGGGCCCGGGACTGAAGCTTTCTTT. Amino acids: CASSSQGPGTEAFF. The complete variable domain, with remaining parts taken from reference TRBV7-3 and TRBJ1-1, reads GAGVSQTPSNKVTEKGKYVELRCDPISGHTALYWYRQSLGQGPEFLIYFQGTGAADDSGLPNDRFFAVRPEGSVSTLKIQRTERGDSAVYLCASSSQGPGTEAFFGQGTRLTVV.

V usage is TRBV28 and J usage is TRBJ1-1, with TRBD1 matching over 12 bases. This CDR3 spans 15 amino acids. V shed 2 bases, J shed 7 bases, and the junction held 5 bases outside the gene matches. Germline loops: CDR1 MDHEN, CDR2 SYDVKM. The CDR3 nucleotides are TGTGCCAGCAGTTTAGCGGGACAGGGGGCTATTGAAGCTTTCTTT. It is translated as CASSLAGQGAIEAFF.

This clonotype was observed at least ten times. The chain is built from TRBV5-1 and TRBJ2-2, with D maybe TRBD2 (5 bases). Germline CDR1 and CDR2: SGHRS and YFSETQ. The V and J ends lost 8 bases and 0 bases respectively, with 11 bases between them. The CDR3 consists of 14 residues. The CDR3 sequence is CASESGANTGELFF. Here the CDR3 DNA reads TGCGCCAGTGAGAGCGGAGCGAACACCGGGGAGCTGTTTTTT. Full variable domain (remainder filled in from reference TRBV5-1 and TRBJ2-2): KAGVTQTPRYLIKTRGQQVTLSCSPISGHRSVSWYQQTPGQGLQFLFEYFSETQRNKGNFPGRFSGRQFSNSRSEMNVSTLELGDSALYLCASESGANTGELFFGEGSRLTVL.

This clonotype was detected ten times or more. The chain carries TRBV5-1 and TRBJ2-1; D remains ambiguous. The CDR3 is 13 amino acids. The ends were cut back, 0 bases at V and 9 bases at J, with 10 bases in the middle. Germline CDR1 and CDR2: SGHRS and YFSETQ. The CDR3 here is CASSLVPVGEQFF. The CDR3, as DNA: TGCGCCAGCAGCTTGGTACCCGTGGGTGAGCAGTTCTTC.

Many counts were recorded for this clonotype. The chain has TRBV5-1 and TRBJ1-1; tentative D call: TRBD1 (5 bases). This CDR3 has 12 residues. V gave up 5 bases and J gave up 11 bases, with 16 bases separating them. In germline, CDR1 is SGHRS, CDR2 YFSETQ. The CDR3 protein is CASSTTGTQAFF. CDR3 DNA sequence: TGCGCCAGCAGTACTACCGGGACCCAGGCTTTCTTT. Full variable domain (outside the CDR3, taken from reference TRBV5-1 and TRBJ1-1): KAGVTQTPRYLIKTRGQQVTLSCSPISGHRSVSWYQQTPGQGLQFLFEYFSETQRNKGNFPGRFSGRQFSNSRSEMNVSTLELGDSALYLCASSTTGTQAFFGQGTRLTVV.

This clonotype was observed a few times. The chain recombines TRBV20-1 with TRBJ2-1, with 8 nucleotides matching TRBD2. Trimming took 0 bases from V and 7 from J; bases not matched to a gene: 8. The CDR3 extends over 15 amino acids. Germline-derived CDR1 and CDR2 are DFQATT and SNEGSKA (reference sequence). For the CDR3, the DNA is TGCAGTGCTAGAGATAGGCGGGAGGTAGAGAATGAGCAGTTCTTC. Translating gives CSARDRREVENEQFF.

This clonotype came up a few times. The rearrangement links TRBV18 to TRBJ2-1; 8 nucleotides align to TRBD1. CDR1 and CDR2 from the germline V gene are KGHSH and LQKENI. Losses at the gene ends were 3 bases for V and 0 bases for J; bases not matched to a gene: 7. The CDR3 contains 17 residues. CDR3 DNA sequence: TGTGCCAGCTCACCGCTCGGACAGGGAAGCTCCTACAATGAGCAGTTCTTC. Protein: CASSPLGQGSSYNEQFF. The whole variable domain, filled in from reference TRBV18 and TRBJ2-1, reads NAGVMQNPRHLVRRRGQEARLRCSPMKGHSHVYWYRQLPEEGLKFMVYLQKENIIDESGMPKERFSAEFPKEGPSILRIQQVVRGDSAAYFCASSPLGQGSSYNEQFFGPGTRLTVL.

This clonotype has a handful of counts. The chain carries TRBV4-2 and TRBJ1-2; D remains unclear. Germline-derived CDR1 and CDR2 are LGHNA and YNFKEQ. Trimming shortened V by 0 bases and J by 0 bases, and 8 bases separated the two germline ends. There are 15 residues in the CDR3. The CDR3 DNA reads TGTGCCAGCAGCCAAGACCGTAGCCCTAACTATGGCTACACCTTC. The encoded protein is CASSQDRSPNYGYTF.

This clonotype has a handful of counts. The chain joins TRBV27 to TRBJ2-5, with 9 positions matching TRBD2. Germline V CDR1 and CDR2: MNHEY, SMNVEV (reference sequence). J was trimmed by 4 bases and V by 4 bases; bases with no gene match: 7. The CDR3 contains 15 residues. The CDR3 sequence: CASSSSGRQRETQYF. The CDR3 nucleotides read TGTGCCAGCAGTTCGAGCGGGAGGCAGCGAGAGACCCAGTACTTC.

This clonotype was found many times. The genes are TRBV7-2 and TRBJ2-2; TRBD1 aligns across 9 bases. With 1 base clipped from V and 2 bases from J, the junction kept 2 bases outside the gene matches. CDR1 and CDR2 from the germline V gene are SGHTA and FQGNSA. The CDR3 sequence is 16 residues long. Written as DNA, the CDR3 is TGTGCCAGCAGCTTAGGGACAGGGGTAAACACCGGGGAGCTGTTTTTT. This gives the protein CASSLGTGVNTGELFF.

The rearrangement joins TRBV30 to TRBJ1-5, with a weak D call TRBD1 (5 bases). The CDR3 extends over 13 amino acids. The germline V gene encodes CDR1 GTSNPN and CDR2 SVGIG (reference sequence). V lost 0 bases, J lost 4 bases, and 7 bases lay in between. The CDR3 loop is CAWSVRENQPQHF. The CDR3 nucleotides are TGTGCCTGGAGTGTCAGGGAGAATCAGCCCCAGCATTTT.

The table lists this clonotype with a few counts. The chain couples TRBV30 to TRBJ1-1; the D gene is possibly TRBD1 (6 bases). This CDR3 comprises 12 residues. Deletions cut 5 bases from V and 4 bases from J, with 11 bases between. Germline CDR1 GTSNPN, CDR2 SVGIG (reference sequence). CDR3: CAWFTGFTEAFF. The CDR3 DNA reads TGTGCCTGGTTTACAGGGTTCACTGAAGCTTTCTTT. The full variable domain, rest sourced from reference TRBV30 and TRBJ1-1, is SQTIHQWPATLVQPVGSPLSLECTVEGTSNPNLYWYRQAAGRGLQLLFYSVGIGQISSEVPQNLSASRPQDRQFILSSKKLLLSDSGFYLCAWFTGFTEAFFGQGTRLTVV.

The gene calls are TRBV27 and TRBJ2-1; maybe TRBD2 (5 bases). Germline CDR1 MNHEY, CDR2 SMNVEV (reference sequence). The CDR3 loop spans 16 amino acids. V shed 6 bases and J shed 0 bases, with 15 bases lying between them. The CDR3 nucleotides are TGTGCCAGCAGACCGGGGAGATCTCGCTCCTACAATGAGCAGTTCTTC. Translated, it gives CASRPGRSRSYNEQFF.

This clonotype has at least ten counts. The rearrangement joins TRBV11-2 to TRBJ2-7, with 7 nucleotides matching TRBD1. Germline CDR1 SGHAT, CDR2 FQNNGV. V gave up 7 bases and J gave up 3 bases; unmatched junction bases: 6. This CDR3 has 13 amino acids. The CDR3 reads CASNPGQIYEQYF. The CDR3 DNA sequence: TGTGCCAGCAACCCGGGACAGATCTACGAGCAGTACTTC. The full variable domain, its missing parts supplied by reference TRBV11-2 and TRBJ2-7, is EAGVAQSPRYKIIEKRQSVAFWCNPISGHATLYWYQQILGQGPKLLIQFQNNGVVDDSQLPKDRFSAERLKGVDSTLKIQPAKLEDSAVYLCASNPGQIYEQYFGPGTRLTVT.

This clonotype occurred a few times. The chain recombines TRBV20-1 with TRBJ2-2; 11 bases agree with TRBD2. With 6 bases clipped from V and 4 bases from J, the junction kept 4 bases outside the gene matches. The CDR3 has 14 residues. Looked up from germline, CDR1 is DFQATT and CDR2 is SNEGSKA (reference sequence). CDR3 sequence reads: CSAGLAGFTGELFF. DNA for the CDR3: TGCAGTGCAGGACTAGCGGGTTTCACCGGGGAGCTGTTTTTT.

This clonotype was counted only a few times. The chain combines TRBV11-2 with TRBJ1-1; D remains ambiguous. This CDR3 has 13 residues. CDR1 is SGHAT, CDR2 FQNNGV, per germline. Trimming took off 5 bases at V and 7 bases at J, with 14 bases between the two ends. CDR3 sequence reads: CASSIGRTGEAFF. The DNA for the CDR3 is TGTGCCAGCAGCATCGGACGGACGGGTGAAGCTTTCTTT. The variable domain in full, with the rest retrieved from reference TRBV11-2 and TRBJ1-1, is EAGVAQSPRYKIIEKRQSVAFWCNPISGHATLYWYQQILGQGPKLLIQFQNNGVVDDSQLPKDRFSAERLKGVDSTLKIQPAKLEDSAVYLCASSIGRTGEAFFGQGTRLTVV.